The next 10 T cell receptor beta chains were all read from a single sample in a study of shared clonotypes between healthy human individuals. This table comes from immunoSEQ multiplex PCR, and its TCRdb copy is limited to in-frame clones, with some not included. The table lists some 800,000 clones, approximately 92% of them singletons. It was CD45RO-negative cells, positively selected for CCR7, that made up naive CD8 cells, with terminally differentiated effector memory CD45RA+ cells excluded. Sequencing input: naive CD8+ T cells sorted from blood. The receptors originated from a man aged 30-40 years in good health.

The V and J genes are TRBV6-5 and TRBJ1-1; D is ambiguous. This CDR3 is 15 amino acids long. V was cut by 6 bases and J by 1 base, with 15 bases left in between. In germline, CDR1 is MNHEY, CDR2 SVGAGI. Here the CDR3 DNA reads TGTGCCAGCAGCAACAGATATTTTGAGAACACTGAAGCTTTCTTT. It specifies CASSNRYFENTEAFF.

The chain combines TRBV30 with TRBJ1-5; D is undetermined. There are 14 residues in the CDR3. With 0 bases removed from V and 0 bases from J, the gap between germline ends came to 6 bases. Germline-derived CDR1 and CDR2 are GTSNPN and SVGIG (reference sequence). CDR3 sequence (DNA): TGTGCCTGGAGTGTTCCGAGTAGCAATCAGCCCCAGCATTTT. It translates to CAWSVPSSNQPQHF. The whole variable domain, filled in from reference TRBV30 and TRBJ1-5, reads SQTIHQWPATLVQPVGSPLSLECTVEGTSNPNLYWYRQAAGRGLQLLFYSVGIGQISSEVPQNLSASRPQDRQFILSSKKLLLSDSGFYLCAWSVPSSNQPQHFGDGTRLSIL.

The CDR3 loop is CASSLFSGTYNEQFF. Written as DNA, the CDR3 is TGTGCCAGCAGTTTATTTTCGGGGACTTACAATGAGCAGTTCTTC. The genes are TRBV27 and TRBJ2-1, with D possibly being TRBD2 (6 bases). Germline CDR1 and CDR2: MNHEY and SMNVEV (reference sequence). This CDR3 contains 15 residues. Trimming stripped 1 base from V and 4 bases from J, with 11 bases between.

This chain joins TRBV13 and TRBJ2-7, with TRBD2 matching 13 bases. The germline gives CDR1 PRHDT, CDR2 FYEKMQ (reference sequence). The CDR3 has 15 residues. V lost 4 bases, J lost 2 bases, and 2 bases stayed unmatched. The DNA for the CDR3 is TGTGCCAGCAGCTCGGGACTAGCGGGACCCTACGAGCAGTACTTC. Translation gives CASSSGLAGPYEQYF.

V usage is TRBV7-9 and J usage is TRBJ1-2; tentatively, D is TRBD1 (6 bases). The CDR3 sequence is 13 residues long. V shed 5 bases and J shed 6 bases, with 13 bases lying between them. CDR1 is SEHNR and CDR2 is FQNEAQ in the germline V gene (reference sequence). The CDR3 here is CASSTRQADGYTF. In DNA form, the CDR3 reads TGTGCCAGCAGCACACGACAGGCGGATGGCTACACCTTC.

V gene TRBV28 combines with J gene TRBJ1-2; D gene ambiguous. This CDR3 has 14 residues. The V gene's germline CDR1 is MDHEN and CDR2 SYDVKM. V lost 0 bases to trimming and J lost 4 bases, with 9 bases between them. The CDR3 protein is CASSLWETSYGYTF. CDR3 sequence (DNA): TGTGCCAGCAGTTTATGGGAGACGAGCTATGGCTACACCTTC.

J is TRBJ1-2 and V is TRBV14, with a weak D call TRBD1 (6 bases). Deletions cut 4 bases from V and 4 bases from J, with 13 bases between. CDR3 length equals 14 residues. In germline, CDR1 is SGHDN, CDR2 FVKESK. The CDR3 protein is CASSLGGVGYGYTF. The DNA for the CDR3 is TGTGCCAGCAGCCTAGGGGGAGTCGGCTATGGCTACACCTTC.

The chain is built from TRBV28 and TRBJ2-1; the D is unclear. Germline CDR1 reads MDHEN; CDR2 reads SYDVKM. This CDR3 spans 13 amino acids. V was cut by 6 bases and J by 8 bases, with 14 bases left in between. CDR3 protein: CASSHFLGYEQFF. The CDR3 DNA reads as TGTGCCAGCAGCCATTTCTTGGGTTATGAGCAGTTCTTC.

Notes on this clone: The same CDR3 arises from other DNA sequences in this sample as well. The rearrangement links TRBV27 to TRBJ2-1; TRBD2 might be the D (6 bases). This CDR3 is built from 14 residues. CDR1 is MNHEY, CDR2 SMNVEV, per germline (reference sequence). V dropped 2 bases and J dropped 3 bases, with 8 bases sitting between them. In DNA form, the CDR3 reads TGTGCCAGCAGTTTAGCGGGATACTACAATGAGCAGTTCTTC. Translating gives CASSLAGYYNEQFF.

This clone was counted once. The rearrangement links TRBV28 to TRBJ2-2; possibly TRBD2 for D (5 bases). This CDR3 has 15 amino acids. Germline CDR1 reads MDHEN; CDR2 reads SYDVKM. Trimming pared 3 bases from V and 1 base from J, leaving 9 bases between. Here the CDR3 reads CASSFLLENTGELFF. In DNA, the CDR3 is TGTGCCAGCAGTTTCCTACTAGAGAACACCGGGGAGCTGTTTTTT.